This T cell receptor (beta chain) was captured in a study of Ad26.COV2.S vaccination and SARS-CoV-2 variants. Across the study: Ad26.COV2.S shots went into the muscle once or twice, 56 days apart.

Treatment denoted: around 19 received Ad26.COV2.S at low or high dose, single or two shots; 5 received placebo; per-sample allocation not given. The samples were gathered on day 63 after the first injection of vaccine or placebo. The repertoire was sequenced with immunoSEQ multiplex PCR; TCRdb's copy has only in-frame clones and lacks some. In the table there are approximately 480,000 clones, roughly 85% of which are singletons. This clonotype was obtained from a person aged 18-60 years who received the Ad26.COV2.S COVID-19 vaccine or a placebo. Specimen: peripheral blood, collected in a trial of Ad26.COV2.S vaccine versus placebo.

The CDR3 sequence: CASSLGQGRQPQHF. The CDR3, as DNA: TGTGCCAGTAGTCTTGGACAGGGAAGACAGCCCCAGCATTTT. The rearrangement joins TRBV19 to TRBJ1-5, with TRBD1 identical over 8 bases. V lost 5 bases and J lost 7; bases outside the gene matches: 7. The V gene's germline CDR1 is LNHDA and CDR2 SQIVND (reference sequence). The CDR3 sequence is 14 residues long. The entire variable domain, with the rest obtained from reference TRBV19 and TRBJ1-5, is as follows: DGGITQSPKYLFRKEGQNVTLSCEQNLNHDAMYWYRQDPGQGLRLIYYSQIVNDFQKGDIAEGYSVSREKKESFPLTVTSAQKNPTAFYLCASSLGQGRQPQHFGDGTRLSIL.